The rows below give T cell receptor beta chains drawn from one sample of a study of regulatory T cells in long-lasting Graves disease. MiXCR was run by TCRdb on the multiplex PCR reads, yielding one entry per CDR3 protein. The sample lists hundreds of thousands of distinct CDR3 sequences, more than 15% occurring once. The same sample was also used in a study of T cells in Graves' hyperthyroidism and ophthalmopathy.

This specimen consisted of peripheral blood mononuclear cells (PBMCs), obtained at new diagnosis, from a patient treated with antithyroid drugs. These TCRs come from a woman aged 35-65 years with Graves disease. CDR3s include the opening cysteine and the closing phenylalanine or tryptophan. D genes are given only for firm matches. Expanded clones are given a class, and other clones once, few, many or no size at all.

j_call | d_call | clone_size | v_call | cdr3_nt | cdr3_aa
TRBJ2-7 | TRBD1 | many | TRBV28 | TGTGCCATTACAGGGGAACTGAGCTCCTACGAGCAGTACTTC | CAITGELSSYEQYF
TRBJ1-2 | . | . | TRBV7-6 | TGTGCCAGCAGCCCCACGACTGAAAACTATGGCTACACCTTC | CASSPTTENYGYTF
TRBJ1-2 | TRBD1 | few | TRBV4-1 | TGCGCCAGCAGCCAAGATGATGGGGACAGGGGCAAACCTAACTATGGCTACACCTTC | CASSQDDGDRGKPNYGYTF
TRBJ1-6 | . | . | TRBV18 | TGTGCCAGCTCACCACCGGGGGGTTCACCCCTCCACTTT | CASSPPGGSPLHF
TRBJ2-3 | . | many | TRBV18 | TGTGCCAGCTCACCACCTGGAGGGGCAGATACGCAGTATTTT | CASSPPGGADTQYF
TRBJ2-1 | TRBD1 | . | TRBV20-1 | TGCAGTGCTCCTGGGACAGGGGGTCCCAATGAGCAGTTCTTC | CSAPGTGGPNEQFF
TRBJ2-5 | . | many | TRBV12-5 | TGTGCTAGTGGTTTGGTACCGGGGCGAGAGACCCAGTACTTC | CASGLVPGRETQYF
TRBJ2-5 | . | many | TRBV11-2 | TGTGCCAGCAGCTTTTCGCCGTCGGGGGCCCAAGAGACCCAGTACTTC | CASSFSPSGAQETQYF
TRBJ1-1 | . | many | TRBV3-1 | TGTGCCAGCAGCCAACGGGGGACTGGCGAAGCTTTCTTT | CASSQRGTGEAFF
TRBJ2-7 | . | many | TRBV12-3/TRBV12-4 | TGTGCCAGCAGTTCAGCGCCCGTTTACGAGCAGTACTTC | CASSSAPVYEQYF
TRBJ1-1 | . | . | TRBV20-1 | TGCAGTGTCCCGGTCGCTCTTCTTGGTGAAGCTTTCTTT | CSVPVALLGEAFF
TRBJ1-2 | TRBD1 | . | TRBV6-1 | TGTGCCAGCAGCAACGCCGGGACAGTCTATGGCTACACCTTC | CASSNAGTVYGYTF
TRBJ1-1 | TRBD1 | many | TRBV3-1 | TGTGCCAGCAGCCGGACAGGGGTAGTGGTGAACACTGAAGCTTTCTTT | CASSRTGVVVNTEAFF
TRBJ1-1 | . | many | TRBV18 | TGTGCCAGCTCTCCGAGGCGGACTGAAGCTTTCTTT | CASSPRRTEAFF
TRBJ1-5 | . | many | TRBV9 | TGTGCCAGCAGCGTAGGCGTCCTTAGCAATCAGCCCCAGCATTTT | CASSVGVLSNQPQHF
TRBJ1-5 | TRBD1 | many | TRBV4-1 | TGCGCCAGCAGCCAAGAAGGACAGGGGGCGAATCAGCCCCAGCATTTT | CASSQEGQGANQPQHF
TRBJ1-1 | TRBD1 | many | TRBV6-1 | TGTGCCAGCAGGGATTGGATGACAGGGGGTACTTTCACTGAAGCTTTCTTT | CASRDWMTGGTFTEAFF
TRBJ2-1 | . | few | TRBV12-5 | TGTGCTAGTGGTTTGGTCCGTCCTGGGGGAGACAATGAGCAGTTCTTC | CASGLVRPGGDNEQFF
TRBJ2-7 | TRBD2 | . | TRBV12-3/TRBV12-4 | TGTGCCAGCAGTGGGGTGGATTTCTCAGGGACTAGCCCCTACGAGCAGTACTTC | CASSGVDFSGTSPYEQYF
TRBJ2-1 | . | few | TRBV7-9 | TGTGCCAGCAGCTTAAGGGCTACCTCCTACAATGAGCAGTTCTTC | CASSLRATSYNEQFF
TRBJ2-7 | . | few | TRBV30 | TGTGCCTGGAGTGTACACCCCTACGAGCAGTACTTC | CAWSVHPYEQYF
TRBJ2-1 | TRBD2 | many | TRBV24-1 | TGTGCCACCAGTGCCCCGGGTAGCGGGGCTTACAATGAGCAGTTCTTC | CATSAPGSGAYNEQFF
TRBJ2-3 | . | many | TRBV5-1 | TGCGCCAGCAGCTTGTACCCCCAGGATACGCAGTATTTT | CASSLYPQDTQYF
TRBJ2-7 | . | many | TRBV5-1 | TGCGCCAGCAGCTTGGGTAGGGGGACGACCCGTTACGAGCAGTACTTC | CASSLGRGTTRYEQYF
TRBJ2-5 | . | . | TRBV18 | TGTGCCAGCTCACTTGGAGGGGGCCTAAATGAAGAGACCCAGTACTTC | CASSLGGGLNEETQYF
TRBJ2-2 | . | . | TRBV6-1 | TGTGCCAGCAGCCGACCCTTGGTGGGCACCGGGGAGCTGTTTTTT | CASSRPLVGTGELFF
TRBJ1-1 | . | many | TRBV9 | TGTGCCAGCAGTACGGGGAATTCGAACACTGAAGCTTTCTTT | CASSTGNSNTEAFF
TRBJ2-5 | . | many | TRBV7-3 | TGTGCCAGCAGCCCACGAGGACCAGAAGAGACCCAGTACTTC | CASSPRGPEETQYF
TRBJ1-2 | TRBD1 | many | TRBV18 | TGTGCCAGCTCACCGCCGGGACAGGGGATTTATGGCTACACCTTC | CASSPPGQGIYGYTF
TRBJ1-1 | . | . | TRBV12-3/TRBV12-4 | TGTGCCAGCAGCCCCACCCGGGTGTTCGCTTTCTTT | CASSPTRVFAFF
TRBJ2-7 | TRBD2 | . | TRBV5-1 | TGCGCCAGCAGCCCCCGTAGCGGGGTCACCCAGGCGGGGGAGCAGTACTTC | CASSPRSGVTQAGEQYF
TRBJ2-1 | TRBD1 | . | TRBV6-1 | TGTGCCAGCAGCCCAACCTACAGTGGGGACAGGGTCAATGAGCAGTTCTTC | CASSPTYSGDRVNEQFF
TRBJ1-2 | TRBD1 | . | TRBV20-1 | TGCAGTGCTAGTGCCGAGGGGGCAAAGTATGGCTACACCTTC | CSASAEGAKYGYTF
TRBJ2-3 | . | many | TRBV7-8 | TGTGCCAGCAGCACCCGACAGGGAGGGGCAGATACGCAGTATTTT | CASSTRQGGADTQYF
TRBJ1-2 | . | . | TRBV10-1 | TGCGCCAGCAGTGAGTCCCCAGGCCCCTATGGCTACACCTTC | CASSESPGPYGYTF
TRBJ2-7 | . | few | TRBV6-2/TRBV6-3 | TGTGCCAGCAGTTACTCTTCCATCATCTACGAGCAGTACTTC | CASSYSSIIYEQYF
TRBJ1-1 | . | many | TRBV5-1 | TGCGCCAGCAGCCTGGGTCTTCCCGGGAGGTCCGAAGCTTTCTTT | CASSLGLPGRSEAFF
TRBJ2-1 | . | many | TRBV28 | TGTGCCATCCTCCCCCTGGGACCGCAAGGAAATGAGCAGTTCTTC | CAILPLGPQGNEQFF
TRBJ1-2 | . | many | TRBV20-1 | TGCAGTTCTTCGACCGGAGGCTATGGCTACACCTTC | CSSSTGGYGYTF
TRBJ2-7 | TRBD2 | few | TRBV12-3/TRBV12-4 | TGTGCCACCACGGGGGCCCCTAGCGGGGGGCGATACGAGCAGTACTTC | CATTGAPSGGRYEQYF
TRBJ2-2 | . | . | TRBV5-1 | TGCGCCAGCAACAGATACTCGCTCGGGAACACCGGGGAGCTGTTTTTT | CASNRYSLGNTGELFF
TRBJ1-1 | TRBD1 | many | TRBV28 | TGTGCCAGCAGCGACACAGGGGGACCCACGAACACTGAAGCTTTCTTT | CASSDTGGPTNTEAFF
TRBJ2-7 | . | few | TRBV4-1 | TGCGCCAGCAGCCAATCGGGATCCCCCTACGAGCAGTACTTC | CASSQSGSPYEQYF
TRBJ2-3 | . | . | TRBV5-6 | TGTGCCAGCAGCTTGGCTGGCCTCATCACCGCAAGCACAGATACGCAGTATTTT | CASSLAGLITASTDTQYF
TRBJ1-4 | . | many | TRBV12-3/TRBV12-4 | TGTGCCAGCAGTTTCTCGCCTAATGAAAAACTGTTTTTT | CASSFSPNEKLFF